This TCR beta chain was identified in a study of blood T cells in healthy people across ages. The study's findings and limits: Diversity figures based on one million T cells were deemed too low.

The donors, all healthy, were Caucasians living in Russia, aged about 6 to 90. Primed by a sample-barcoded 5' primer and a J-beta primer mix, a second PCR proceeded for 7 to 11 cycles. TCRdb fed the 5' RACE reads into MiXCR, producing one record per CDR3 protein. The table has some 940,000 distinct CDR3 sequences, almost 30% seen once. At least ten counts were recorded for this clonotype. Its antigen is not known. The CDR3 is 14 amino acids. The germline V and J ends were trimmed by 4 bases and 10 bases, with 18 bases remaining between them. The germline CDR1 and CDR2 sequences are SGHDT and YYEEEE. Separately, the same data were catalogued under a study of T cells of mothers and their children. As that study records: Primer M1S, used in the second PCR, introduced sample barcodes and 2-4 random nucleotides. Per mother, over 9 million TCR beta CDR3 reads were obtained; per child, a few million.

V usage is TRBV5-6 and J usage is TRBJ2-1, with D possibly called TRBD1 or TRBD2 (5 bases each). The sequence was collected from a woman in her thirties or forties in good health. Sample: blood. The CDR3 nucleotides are TGTGCCAGCAGCCCCGGTTGGGACGCAACAGAGCAGTTCTTC. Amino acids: CASSPGWDATEQFF.